This T cell receptor beta chain was sequenced for a study of patients and donors after allogeneic stem cell transplantation (TCRdb year 2020). Ten or more counts support this clonotype. Which antigen it targets is not known. No clone much larger than this one lies a single base away; base qualities are absent. Library generation was performed with RT-PCR. TCRdb shows the sequencer as NextSeq 550. The public sequencing data were trimmed at Q25 with fastp and processed into clonotypes with MiXCR by TCRdb, which kept only in-frame beta chains. Each CDR3 protein gets just one entry, which takes the most common genes and DNA from the rows behind it. The sample table shows around 200,000 distinct CDR3 sequences, and around two fifths are seen once. Of the sample, approximately 10% is held by the ten largest clones. Germline trimming: 3 bases from V, 4 bases from J; junction bases outside gene matches: 4. The CDR3 holds 15 amino acids from the cysteine to the phenylalanine. Only the CDR3 part of the read is kept: 45 bases, read in frame from the first base.

This sequence was found in a human donor who was either an allogeneic HSCT recipient or a stem cell or donor lymphocyte infusion donor (not recorded which). It is not recorded whose cells these are; they may come from a transplant donor. In this chain, TRBV12-3 or TRBV12-4 is recombined with TRBJ1-5; TRBD1 fits 9 bases in the junction. The sample comprised blood, either unsorted or a sorted T cell fraction (not recorded which). The DNA sequence is given as TGTGCCAGCAGTTTGGGACAGGGTTTTAATCAGCCCCAGCATTTT. Its protein is CASSLGQGFNQPQHF.